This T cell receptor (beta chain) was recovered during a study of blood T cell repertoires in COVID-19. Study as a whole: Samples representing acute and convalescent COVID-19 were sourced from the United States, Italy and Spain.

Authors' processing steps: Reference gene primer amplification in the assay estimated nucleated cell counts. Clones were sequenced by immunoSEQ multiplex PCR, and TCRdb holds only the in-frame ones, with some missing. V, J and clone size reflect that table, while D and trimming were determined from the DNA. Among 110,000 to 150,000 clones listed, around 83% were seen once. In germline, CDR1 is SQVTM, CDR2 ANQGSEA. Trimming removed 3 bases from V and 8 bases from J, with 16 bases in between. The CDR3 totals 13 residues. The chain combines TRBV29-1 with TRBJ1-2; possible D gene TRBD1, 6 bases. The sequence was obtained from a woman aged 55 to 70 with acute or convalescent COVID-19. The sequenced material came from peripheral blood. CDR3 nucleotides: TGCAGCGTTGAGGGGGGGCGCTTGGAGGGCTACACCTTC. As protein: CSVEGGRLEGYTF.